Each of the 18 T cell receptor beta chains below was sequenced from the same sample in a study of sequential checkpoint blockade in melanoma. Treatment indicated: randomized to nivolumab then ipilimumab (arm A) or the reverse (arm B). Profiled with immunoSEQ multiplex PCR; TCRdb holds only in-frame clones, not every one. Among about 27,000 clones listed, about 80% were seen once. Sequencing was performed on CD8+ T cells sorted from blood (inferred from file names), taken from a patient given nivolumab and ipilimumab in sequence. Receptors originate from a human donor with melanoma.

The chain uses TRBV7-8 and TRBJ2-3, with no clear D. Looked up from germline, CDR1 is SGHVS and CDR2 is FQNEAQ. The CDR3 runs 12 residues. The V end was cut by 5 bases, the J end by 5 bases, with 8 bases between. Here the CDR3 reads CASSPRVDTQYF. In nucleotides, the CDR3 is TGTGCCAGCAGCCCTCGTGTAGATACGCAGTATTTT.

V gene TRBV19 combines with J gene TRBJ2-2; 8 positions agree with TRBD1. The V gene's germline CDR1 is LNHDA and CDR2 SQIVND (reference sequence). This CDR3 spans 13 amino acids. The trim removed 6 bases at V and 7 bases at J, leaving 4 bases unmatched. The CDR3 loop reads CASSRTGIGELFF. CDR3 nucleotide sequence: TGTGCCAGTAGCCGGACAGGGATCGGGGAGCTGTTTTTT. Full variable domain (missing parts from reference TRBV19 and TRBJ2-2): DGGITQSPKYLFRKEGQNVTLSCEQNLNHDAMYWYRQDPGQGLRLIYYSQIVNDFQKGDIAEGYSVSREKKESFPLTVTSAQKNPTAFYLCASSRTGIGELFFGEGSRLTVL.

The chain joins TRBV28 to TRBJ2-7, with TRBD2 as a possible D gene (7 bases). V gave up 7 bases and J gave up 5 bases, with 18 bases separating them. Germline CDR1 reads MDHEN; CDR2 reads SYDVKM. This CDR3 comprises 14 residues. CDR3 amino acids: CASTRGGAGDEQYF. Here the CDR3 DNA reads TGTGCCAGCACCCGAGGGGGGGCGGGAGACGAGCAGTACTTC.

Here the CDR3 DNA reads TGTGCCAGCAGCTTGGGGACAGCATACGAGCAGTACTTC. Its translation is CASSLGTAYEQYF. The chain is built from TRBV7-9 and TRBJ2-7; 7 nucleotides agree with TRBD1. The V gene's germline CDR1 is SEHNR and CDR2 FQNEAQ (reference sequence). CDR3 length: 13 amino acids. Trimming took 3 bases from V and 4 from J; bases not matched to a gene: 3. The whole variable domain, remainder taken from reference TRBV7-9 and TRBJ2-7, is DTGVSQNPRHKITKRGQNVTFRCDPISEHNRLYWYRQTLGQGPEFLTYFQNEAQLEKSRLLSDRFSAERPKGSFSTLEIQRTEQGDSAMYLCASSLGTAYEQYFGPGTRLTVT.

The chain couples TRBV10-3 to TRBJ1-1, with D possibly being TRBD1 (6 bases). V lost 3 bases and J 5 bases, leaving 19 bases between the germline ends. There are 16 residues in the CDR3. Germline-derived CDR1 and CDR2 are ENHRY and SYGVKD. The CDR3 sequence: CAISEGLGGAWTEAFF. The CDR3 region has the DNA TGTGCCATCAGTGAAGGGTTGGGGGGGGCTTGGACTGAAGCTTTCTTT.

V and J are TRBV4-1 and TRBJ2-7; a weak D match, TRBD2 (5 bases). From germline, CDR1 is MGHRA and CDR2 YSYEKL. The V and J ends lost 3 bases and 3 bases respectively, with 12 bases between them. The CDR3 contains 14 residues. The CDR3: CASSQLQADYEQYF. CDR3 in DNA: TGCGCCAGCAGCCAGCTACAAGCGGACTACGAGCAGTACTTC.

This clone has just one count. V gene TRBV6-1 combines with J gene TRBJ1-2; the D gene is possibly TRBD1 (6 bases). This CDR3 contains 14 residues. The V gene's germline CDR1 is MNHNS and CDR2 SASEGT. Trimming pared 0 bases from V and 5 bases from J, leaving 10 bases between. The CDR3 DNA is TGTGCCAGCAGTGAAGCGCTGGACAGTTATGGCTACACCTTC. As protein: CASSEALDSYGYTF.

The chain links TRBV29-1 to TRBJ2-3; D is uncertain. The germline V and J ends were trimmed by 4 bases and 6 bases, with 5 bases remaining between them. Germline-derived CDR1 and CDR2 are SQVTM and ANQGSEA. The CDR3 is 10 residues long. The CDR3, as DNA: TGCAGCGTTGTTGGCGATACGCAGTATTTT. Translation gives CSVVGDTQYF.

The table lists this clone with a few counts. The chain couples TRBV4-3 to TRBJ1-5; the D is unclear. This CDR3 region has 12 residues. Germline values: CDR1 LGHNA, CDR2 YSLEER. V dropped 3 bases and J dropped 4 bases, with 4 bases sitting between them. The CDR3 here is CASSQRNQPQHF. For the CDR3, the DNA is TGCGCCAGCAGCCAGAGGAATCAGCCCCAGCATTTT.

This clone was detected a few times. The chain carries TRBV12-5 and TRBJ1-2; TRBD1 is a possible D gene (5 bases). Germline-derived CDR1 and CDR2 are LGHNT and FRNRAP. The CDR3 extends over 13 amino acids. With 7 bases removed from V and 4 bases from J, the gap between germline ends came to 13 bases. The CDR3: CASAPGASYGYTF. The CDR3 nucleotides are TGTGCTAGTGCCCCTGGGGCAAGCTATGGCTACACCTTC.

In its sample, this clone was seen a few times. V usage is TRBV7-9 and J usage is TRBJ2-1; 7 bases line up with TRBD1. Germline V gene data show CDR1 as SEHNR and CDR2 as FQNEAQ (reference sequence). The CDR3 loop spans 15 amino acids. V lost 3 bases, J lost 7 bases, and 9 bases stayed unmatched. The CDR3 loop reads CASSFSPVRGNEQFF. CDR3 sequence (DNA): TGTGCCAGCAGCTTCTCACCCGTCAGGGGGAATGAGCAGTTCTTC.

The rearrangement links TRBV11-2 to TRBJ1-2; D might be TRBD1 (6 bases). CDR3 length: 15 residues. Per the germline V gene, CDR1 is SGHAT and CDR2 is FQNNGV. Trimming took 5 bases from V and 4 from J, leaving 17 bases between them. CDR3 amino acids: CASSNPTGLFYGYTF. The CDR3 coding sequence is TGTGCCAGCAGCAACCCGACAGGTCTTTTCTATGGCTACACCTTC.

The CDR3 DNA follows: TGTGCCAGCAGCTTCGGGCAGGGGGCGTGGGATGAGCAGTTCTTC. Its protein is CASSFGQGAWDEQFF. The chain employs TRBV7-8 and TRBJ2-1; 8 bases fit TRBD1. V shed 3 bases, J shed 8 bases, and the junction held 9 bases outside the gene matches. Germline loops: CDR1 SGHVS, CDR2 FQNEAQ. The length of the CDR3 is 15 residues.

The J gene is TRBJ2-7, the V gene TRBV7-9; D perhaps matches TRBD1 (6 bases). The germline V and J ends were trimmed by 8 bases and 7 bases, with 12 bases remaining between them. This CDR3 is built from 11 residues. Germline V lookup: CDR1 SEHNR, CDR2 FQNEAQ (reference sequence). The CDR3, as DNA: TGTGCCAGCCGAGCTCAGGGGGAGCAGTACTTC. Amino acid sequence: CASRAQGEQYF.

The CDR3 is CASSQKPRPAGSPLHF. The CDR3 DNA reads as TGCGCCAGCAGCCAAAAACCCAGGCCGGCGGGTTCACCCCTCCACTTT. This rearrangement joins TRBV4-1 to TRBJ1-6; D not certain. Germline CDR1 and CDR2: MGHRA and YSYEKL. Trimming took off 2 bases at V and 9 bases at J, with 17 bases between the two ends. The CDR3 consists of 16 residues.

This clone was found a few times. J is TRBJ2-1 and V is TRBV29-1; 7 bases line up with TRBD2. The CDR3 has 10 amino acids. Germline V lookup: CDR1 SQVTM, CDR2 ANQGSEA. Trimming cost V 6 bases and J 10 bases; bases outside gene matches: 3. The CDR3 loop reads CSVARGEQFF. The CDR3 nucleotides are TGCAGCGTGGCGCGGGGGGAGCAGTTCTTC.

This chain joins TRBV10-1 and TRBJ2-7, with TRBD1 matching over 9 bases. The CDR3 contains 18 residues. Germline assignment: CDR1 WNHNN and CDR2 SYGVQD (reference sequence). Losses at the gene ends were 1 base for V and 5 bases for J; bases not matched to a gene: 15. CDR3 in amino acids: CASSEYRELRDREDEQYF. Written as DNA, the CDR3 is TGCGCCAGCAGTGAGTACCGCGAACTCCGGGACAGGGAGGACGAGCAGTACTTC.

The chain is built from TRBV4-1 and TRBJ2-7, with D possibly matching TRBD2 (6 bases). Looked up from germline, CDR1 is MGHRA and CDR2 is YSYEKL. Trimming cost V 6 bases and J 5 bases, with 20 bases left between them. The CDR3 covers 15 residues. The CDR3 DNA is TGCGCCAGCAGTCCACTATGGAGGGGAAACGACGAGCAGTACTTC. Translation gives CASSPLWRGNDEQYF.